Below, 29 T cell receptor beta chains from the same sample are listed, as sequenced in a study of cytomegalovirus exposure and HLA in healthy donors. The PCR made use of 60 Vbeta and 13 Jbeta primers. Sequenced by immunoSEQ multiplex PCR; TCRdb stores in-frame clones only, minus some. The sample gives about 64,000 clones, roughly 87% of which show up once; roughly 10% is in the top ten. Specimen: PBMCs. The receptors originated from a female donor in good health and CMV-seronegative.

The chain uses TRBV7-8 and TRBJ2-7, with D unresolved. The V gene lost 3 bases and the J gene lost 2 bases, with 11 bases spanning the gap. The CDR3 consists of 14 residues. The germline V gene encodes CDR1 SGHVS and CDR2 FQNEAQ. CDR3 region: CASSFNGLAYEQYF. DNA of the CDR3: TGTGCCAGCAGCTTCAACGGGTTGGCCTACGAGCAGTACTTC.

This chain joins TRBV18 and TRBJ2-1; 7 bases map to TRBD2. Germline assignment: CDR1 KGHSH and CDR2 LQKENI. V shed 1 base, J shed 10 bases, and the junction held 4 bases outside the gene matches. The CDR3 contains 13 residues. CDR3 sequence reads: CASSPQTSIEQFF. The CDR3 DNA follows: TGTGCCAGCTCACCACAGACTAGCATAGAGCAGTTCTTC.

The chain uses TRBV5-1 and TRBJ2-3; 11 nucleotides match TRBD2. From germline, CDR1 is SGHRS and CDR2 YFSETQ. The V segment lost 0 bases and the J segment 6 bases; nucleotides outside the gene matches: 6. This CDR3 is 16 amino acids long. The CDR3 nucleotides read TGCGCCAGCAGCTTGGTTTCTAGCGGGAGGTGGGATACGCAGTATTTT. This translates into CASSLVSSGRWDTQYF.

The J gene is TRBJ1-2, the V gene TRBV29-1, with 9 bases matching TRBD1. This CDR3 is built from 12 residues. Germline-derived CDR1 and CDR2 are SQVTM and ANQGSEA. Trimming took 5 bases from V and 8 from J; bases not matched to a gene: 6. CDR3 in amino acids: CSVKGQGQGYTF. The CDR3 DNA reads TGCAGCGTTAAGGGACAGGGCCAAGGCTACACCTTC.

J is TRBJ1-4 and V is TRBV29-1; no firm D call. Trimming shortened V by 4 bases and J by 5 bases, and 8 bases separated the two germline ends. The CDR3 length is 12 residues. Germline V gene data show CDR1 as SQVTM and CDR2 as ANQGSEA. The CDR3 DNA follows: TGCAGCGTTGGGCGGCCAAATGAAAAACTGTTTTTT. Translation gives CSVGRPNEKLFF.

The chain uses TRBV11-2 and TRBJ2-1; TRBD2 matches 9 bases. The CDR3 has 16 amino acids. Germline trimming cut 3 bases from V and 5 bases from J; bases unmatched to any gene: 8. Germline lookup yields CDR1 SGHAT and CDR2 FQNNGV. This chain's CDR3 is CASSLEAGGRNNEQFF. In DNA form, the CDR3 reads TGTGCCAGCAGCTTGGAGGCGGGGGGGCGAAACAATGAGCAGTTCTTC.

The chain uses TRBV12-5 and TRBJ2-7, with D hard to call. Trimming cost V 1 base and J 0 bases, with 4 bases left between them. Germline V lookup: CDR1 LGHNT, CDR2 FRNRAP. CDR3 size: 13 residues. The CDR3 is CASGLDSSYEQYF. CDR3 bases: TGTGCTAGTGGTTTGGACAGCTCCTACGAGCAGTACTTC.

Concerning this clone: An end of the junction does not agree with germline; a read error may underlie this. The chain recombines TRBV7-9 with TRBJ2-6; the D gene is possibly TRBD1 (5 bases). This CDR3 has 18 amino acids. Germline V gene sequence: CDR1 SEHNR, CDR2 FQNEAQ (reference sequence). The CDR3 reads CASSSYGEPPLGANGLTF. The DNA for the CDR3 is TGTGCCAGCAGCTCCTACGGAGAACCGCCCCTTGGGGCCAACGGCCTGACTTTC.

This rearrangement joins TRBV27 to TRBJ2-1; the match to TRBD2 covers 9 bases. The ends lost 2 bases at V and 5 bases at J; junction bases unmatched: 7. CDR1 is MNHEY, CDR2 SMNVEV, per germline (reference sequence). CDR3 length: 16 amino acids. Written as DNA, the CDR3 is TGTGCCAGCAGTTTAAGAGCGGGAGGAATTAACAATGAGCAGTTCTTC. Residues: CASSLRAGGINNEQFF.

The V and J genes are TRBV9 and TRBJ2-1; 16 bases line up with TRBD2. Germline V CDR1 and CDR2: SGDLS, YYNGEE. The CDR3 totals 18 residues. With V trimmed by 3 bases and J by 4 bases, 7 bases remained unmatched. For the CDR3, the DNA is TGTGCCAGCAGCGCGGGACTAGCGGGGGGGCTTGGGTACAATGAGCAGTTCTTC. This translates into CASSAGLAGGLGYNEQFF.

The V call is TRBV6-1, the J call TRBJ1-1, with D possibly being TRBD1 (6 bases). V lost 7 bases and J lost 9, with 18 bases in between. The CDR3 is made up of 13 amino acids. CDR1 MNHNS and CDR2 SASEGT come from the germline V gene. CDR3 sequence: CASTLVRTDQAFF. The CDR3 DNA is TGTGCCAGCACCTTGGTCCGGACAGATCAAGCTTTCTTT.

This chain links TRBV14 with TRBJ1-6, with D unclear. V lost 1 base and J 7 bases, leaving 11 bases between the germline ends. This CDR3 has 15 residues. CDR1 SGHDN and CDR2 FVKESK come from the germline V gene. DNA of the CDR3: TGTGCCAGCAGCCAAGCCCCTAACCCGAATTCACCCCTCCACTTT. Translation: CASSQAPNPNSPLHF.

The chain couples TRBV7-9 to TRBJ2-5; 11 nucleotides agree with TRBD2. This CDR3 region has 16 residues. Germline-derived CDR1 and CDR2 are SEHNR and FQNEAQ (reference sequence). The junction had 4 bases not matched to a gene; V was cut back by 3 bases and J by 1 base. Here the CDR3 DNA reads TGTGCCAGCAGCTTTGGGACTAGCGGCCTCCAAGAGACCCAGTACTTC. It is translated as CASSFGTSGLQETQYF.

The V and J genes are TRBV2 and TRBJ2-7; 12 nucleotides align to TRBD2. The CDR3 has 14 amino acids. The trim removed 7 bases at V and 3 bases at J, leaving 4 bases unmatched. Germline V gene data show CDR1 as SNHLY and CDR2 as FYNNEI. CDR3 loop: CASNTGLAGYEQYF. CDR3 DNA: TGTGCCAGCAATACGGGACTAGCGGGCTACGAGCAGTACTTC.

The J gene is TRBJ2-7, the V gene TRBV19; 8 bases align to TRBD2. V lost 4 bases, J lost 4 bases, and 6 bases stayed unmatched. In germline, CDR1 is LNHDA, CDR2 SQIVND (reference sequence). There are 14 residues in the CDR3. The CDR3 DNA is TGTGCCAGTAGTACCAGCGGGAGACTTTACGAGCAGTACTTC. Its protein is CASSTSGRLYEQYF.

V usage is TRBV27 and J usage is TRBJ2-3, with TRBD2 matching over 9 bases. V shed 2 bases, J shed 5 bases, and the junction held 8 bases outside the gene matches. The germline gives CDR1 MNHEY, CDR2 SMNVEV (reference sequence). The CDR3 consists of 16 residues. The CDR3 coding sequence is TGTGCCAGCAGTTTAATGGCGGGGGGGCAGGGAGATACGCAGTATTTT. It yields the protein CASSLMAGGQGDTQYF.

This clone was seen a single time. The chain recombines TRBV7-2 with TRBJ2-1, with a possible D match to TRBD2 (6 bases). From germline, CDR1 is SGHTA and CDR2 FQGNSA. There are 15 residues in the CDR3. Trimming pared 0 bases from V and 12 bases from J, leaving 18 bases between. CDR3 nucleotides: TGTGCCAGCAGCTTAGCGCCCCGGGAGTACAATAGGCAGTTCTTC. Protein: CASSLAPREYNRQFF.

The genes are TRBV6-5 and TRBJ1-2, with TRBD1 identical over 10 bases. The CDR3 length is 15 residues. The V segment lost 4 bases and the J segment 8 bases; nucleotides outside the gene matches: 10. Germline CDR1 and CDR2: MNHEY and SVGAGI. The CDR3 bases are TGTGCCAGCAGTTCCCGGGACAGGGGCTTCGGCGGCTACACCTTC. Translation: CASSSRDRGFGGYTF.

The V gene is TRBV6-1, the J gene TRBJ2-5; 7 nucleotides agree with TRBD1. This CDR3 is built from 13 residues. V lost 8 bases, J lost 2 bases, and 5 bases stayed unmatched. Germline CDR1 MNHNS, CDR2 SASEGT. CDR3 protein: CASWDSLQETQYF. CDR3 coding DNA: TGTGCCAGCTGGGACAGTTTACAAGAGACCCAGTACTTC.

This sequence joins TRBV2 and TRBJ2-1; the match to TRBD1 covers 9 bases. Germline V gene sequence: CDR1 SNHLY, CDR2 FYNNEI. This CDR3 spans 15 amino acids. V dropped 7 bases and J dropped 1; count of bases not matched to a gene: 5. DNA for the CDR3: TGTGCCAGCAAACGAGACAGGGGGTCCTACAATGAGCAGTTCTTC. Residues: CASKRDRGSYNEQFF.

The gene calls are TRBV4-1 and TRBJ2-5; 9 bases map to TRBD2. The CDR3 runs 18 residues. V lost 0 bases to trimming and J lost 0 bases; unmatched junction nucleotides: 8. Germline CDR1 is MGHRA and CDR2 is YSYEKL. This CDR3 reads CASSQERLAEPYQETQYF. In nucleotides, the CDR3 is TGCGCCAGCAGCCAAGAACGACTAGCGGAGCCGTACCAAGAGACCCAGTACTTC.

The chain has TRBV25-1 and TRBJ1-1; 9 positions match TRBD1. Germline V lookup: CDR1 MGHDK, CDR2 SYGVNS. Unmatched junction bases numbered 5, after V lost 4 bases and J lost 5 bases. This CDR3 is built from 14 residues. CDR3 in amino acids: CASSAQGAGTEAFF. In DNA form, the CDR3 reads TGTGCCAGCAGTGCACAGGGGGCCGGAACTGAAGCTTTCTTT.

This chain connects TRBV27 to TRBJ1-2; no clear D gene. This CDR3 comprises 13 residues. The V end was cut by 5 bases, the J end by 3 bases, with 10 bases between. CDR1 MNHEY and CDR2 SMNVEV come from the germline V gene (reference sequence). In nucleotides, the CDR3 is TGTGCCAGCAGTCCTGCTCGGGACTATGGCTACACCTTC. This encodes CASSPARDYGYTF.

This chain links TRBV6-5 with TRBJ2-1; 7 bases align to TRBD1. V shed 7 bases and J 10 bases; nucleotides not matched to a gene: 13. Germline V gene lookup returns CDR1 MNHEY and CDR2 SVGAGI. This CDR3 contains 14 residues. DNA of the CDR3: TGTGCCAGCACACTTGGGGCAGGGGGAAACGAGCAGTTCTTC. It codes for CASTLGAGGNEQFF.

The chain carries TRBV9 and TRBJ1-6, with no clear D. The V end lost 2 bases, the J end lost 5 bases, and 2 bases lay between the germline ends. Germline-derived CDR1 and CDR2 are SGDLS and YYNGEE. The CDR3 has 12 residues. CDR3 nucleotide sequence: TGTGCCAGCAGCGTCGATAATTCACCCCTCCACTTT. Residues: CASSVDNSPLHF.

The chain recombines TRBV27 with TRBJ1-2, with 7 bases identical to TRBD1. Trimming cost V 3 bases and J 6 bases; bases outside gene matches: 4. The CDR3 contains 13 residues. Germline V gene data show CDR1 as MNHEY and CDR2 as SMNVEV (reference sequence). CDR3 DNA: TGTGCCAGCAGTTTCGGTCAGGGGGATGGCTACACCTTC. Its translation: CASSFGQGDGYTF.

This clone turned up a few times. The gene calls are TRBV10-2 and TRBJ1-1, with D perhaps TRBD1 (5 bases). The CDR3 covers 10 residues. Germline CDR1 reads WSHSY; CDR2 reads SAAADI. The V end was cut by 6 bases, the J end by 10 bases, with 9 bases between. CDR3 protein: CASRGRGAFF. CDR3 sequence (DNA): TGCGCCAGCAGGGGGCGGGGAGCTTTCTTT.

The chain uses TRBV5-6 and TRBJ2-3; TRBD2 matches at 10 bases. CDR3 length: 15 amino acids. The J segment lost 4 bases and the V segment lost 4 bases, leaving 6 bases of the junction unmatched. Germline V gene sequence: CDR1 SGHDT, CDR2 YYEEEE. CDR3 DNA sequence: TGTGCCAGCAGCCTGAGCGGGGGGGCCCCAGATACGCAGTATTTT. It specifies CASSLSGGAPDTQYF.

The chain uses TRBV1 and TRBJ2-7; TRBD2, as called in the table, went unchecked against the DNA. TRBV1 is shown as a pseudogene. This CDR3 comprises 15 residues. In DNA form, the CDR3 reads TGCACCAGCAGCCAAAACGAGGGCTATACCTACGAGCAGTACTTC. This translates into CTSSQNEGYTYEQYF.